This T cell receptor (beta chain) appears in the sequencing data of a study of cytomegalovirus exposure and HLA in healthy donors. The trim removed 7 bases at V and 5 bases at J, leaving 12 bases unmatched. The CDR3 loop spans 15 amino acids. The germline gives CDR1 SGHNT, CDR2 YYREEE (reference sequence). In the PCR, 60 Vbeta and 13 Jbeta primers were used. Using immunoSEQ multiplex PCR, the repertoire was profiled, and TCRdb retains in-frame clones only, with some absent. The sample records hundreds of thousands of clones, approximately 79% being singletons. Sequenced sample: PBMCs. The source is a male donor in good health and CMV-seronegative. The rearrangement links TRBV5-4 to TRBJ2-5; 9 nucleotides agree with TRBD2. The CDR3: CASLPGGGASETQYF. The DNA of the CDR3 is TGTGCCAGCCTTCCGGGCGGGGGGGCCTCGGAGACCCAGTACTTC.